This TCR beta chain was recorded in a study of T-cell reconstitution after alpha-beta-depleted transplantation in children. This clonotype was seen a handful of times. Preparing the TCRbeta library involved the use of unique molecular identifiers. TCRdb processed the PCR reads anew with MiXCR; each CDR3 protein has one entry. The sample records hundreds of thousands of distinct CDR3 sequences, approximately 17% being singletons. With 6 bases removed from V and 0 bases from J, the gap between germline ends came to 11 bases. This CDR3 is 14 amino acids long. Germline loops: CDR1 ENHRY, CDR2 SYGVKD. The TCR was taken from a male patient aged 2 to 9 who had a stem cell transplant for acute lymphoblastic leukemia, so the T cells may come from the graft donor. Sample: PBMCs, mostly from graft donor cells, taken 360 days after TCRalphabeta/CD19-depleted stem cell transplant. This sequence joins TRBV10-3 and TRBJ2-5; D not certain. The CDR3 protein is CAIRDGPYQETQYF. As DNA, the CDR3 is TGTGCCATCAGGGACGGACCGTACCAAGAGACCCAGTACTTC.